These 16 T cell receptor beta chains were sequenced from one sample in a study of cytomegalovirus exposure and HLA in healthy donors. Primers for the PCR totalled 60 Vbeta and 13 Jbeta. Libraries were prepared by immunoSEQ multiplex PCR; TCRdb keeps only in-frame clonotypes and omits some of them. The sample includes 60,000 or so clones, approximately 75% seen only once; the top ten take approximately 3.6%. Sequenced material: PBMCs. Every receptor here comes from a woman in her forties in good health and CMV-seropositive.

The V call is TRBV18, the J call TRBJ1-2; D unclear. The CDR3 extends over 15 amino acids. In germline, CDR1 is KGHSH, CDR2 LQKENI. The V and J ends lost 4 bases and 3 bases respectively, with 15 bases between them. CDR3 nucleotide sequence: TGTGCCAGCTCACTAGGAACATCTCGGGACTATGGCTACACCTTC. Protein: CASSLGTSRDYGYTF.

The rearrangement uses TRBV6-5 and TRBJ2-3; 9 bases agree with TRBD1. CDR3 size: 14 residues. Per the germline V gene, CDR1 is MNHEY and CDR2 is SVGAGI. The V gene end was trimmed by 5 bases and the J gene end by 3 bases; junction bases not matched to a gene: 3. Here the CDR3 DNA reads TGTGCCAGCAGTAACAGGGGGCCAACAGATACGCAGTATTTT. This codes for CASSNRGPTDTQYF.

V and J are TRBV27 and TRBJ1-2; D not resolved. Germline CDR1 is MNHEY and CDR2 is SMNVEV (reference sequence). CDR3 length: 13 residues. Trimming shortened V by 5 bases and J by 8 bases, and 15 bases separated the two germline ends. In DNA, the CDR3 is TGTGCCAGCAGTCTCAGGCAGACTATGGGCTACACCTTC. This translates into CASSLRQTMGYTF.

The J gene is TRBJ1-1, the V gene TRBV30, with a weak D call TRBD1 (5 bases). V was trimmed by 3 bases and J by 3 bases, leaving 14 bases between them. The CDR3 contains 14 residues. CDR1 is GTSNPN, CDR2 SVGIG, per germline (reference sequence). CDR3 loop: CAWSVQGAYTEAFF. DNA of the CDR3: TGTGCCTGGAGCGTCCAAGGGGCCTACACTGAAGCTTTCTTT.

This rearrangement joins TRBV19 to TRBJ2-3, with D possibly matching TRBD1 (6 bases). Germline V gene sequence: CDR1 LNHDA, CDR2 SQIVND (reference sequence). V gave up 10 bases and J gave up 3 bases, with 14 bases separating them. CDR3 length: 13 residues. The CDR3 region has the DNA TGTGCCACCCAACAGGGTGGTACAGATACGCAGTATTTT. It specifies CATQQGGTDTQYF.

The chain combines TRBV5-1 with TRBJ2-7; D is perhaps TRBD1 (6 bases). The CDR3 extends over 15 amino acids. V was trimmed by 0 bases and J by 0 bases, leaving 10 bases between them. In germline, CDR1 is SGHRS, CDR2 YFSETQ. This chain's CDR3 is CASSLATGSSYEQYF. The CDR3 DNA reads as TGCGCCAGCAGCTTGGCGACAGGTAGCTCCTACGAGCAGTACTTC.

The chain carries TRBV4-3 and TRBJ1-1; D remains ambiguous. V was pared by 5 bases and J by 11 bases, with 18 bases between. This CDR3 spans 13 amino acids. The germline gives CDR1 LGHNA, CDR2 YSLEER. The CDR3 DNA sequence: TGCGCCAGCAGCACAAACACGGGTCGGGAGGCTTTCTTT. Protein product: CASSTNTGREAFF.

The V gene is TRBV7-8, the J gene TRBJ1-6; D is perhaps TRBD1 (5 bases). CDR1 SGHVS and CDR2 FQNEAQ come from the germline V gene. V was trimmed by 2 bases and J by 7 bases, leaving 30 bases between them. The CDR3 length is 21 residues. CDR3 sequence reads: CASSLRGTKVSKEGMNSPLHF. As DNA, the CDR3 is TGTGCCAGCAGCTTACGTGGGACTAAGGTCAGCAAAGAGGGTATGAATTCACCCCTCCACTTT.

This clone was counted once. V usage is TRBV5-1 and J usage is TRBJ1-1, with 8 bases matching TRBD1. There are 15 residues in the CDR3. V lost 2 bases and J lost 5; bases outside the gene matches: 8. Germline loops: CDR1 SGHRS, CDR2 YFSETQ. As DNA, the CDR3 is TGCGCCAGCAGCTTAATGGCAGGGGGCTCGACTGAAGCTTTCTTT. This encodes CASSLMAGGSTEAFF.

CDR3 loop: CAISESLGRDTDTQYF. CDR3 in DNA: TGTGCCATCAGTGAGTCATTAGGGAGGGACACAGATACGCAGTATTTT. The chain employs TRBV10-3 and TRBJ2-3, with TRBD2 matching 7 bases. Germline trimming cut 0 bases from V and 2 bases from J; bases unmatched to any gene: 5. The V gene's germline CDR1 is ENHRY and CDR2 SYGVKD. The CDR3 has 16 residues.

The rearrangement uses TRBV6-5 and TRBJ2-7; 9 bases map to TRBD1. With 5 bases clipped from V and 3 bases from J, the junction kept 8 bases outside the gene matches. The CDR3 spans 15 residues. CDR1 is MNHEY and CDR2 is SVGAGI in the germline V gene. The CDR3 loop is CASSGIGTGFYEQYF. The CDR3 nucleotides are TGTGCCAGCAGTGGGATCGGGACAGGGTTCTACGAGCAGTACTTC.

V gene TRBV30 combines with J gene TRBJ1-2; D is unresolved. V was cut by 0 bases and J by 8 bases, with 7 bases left in between. Germline V gives CDR1 GTSNPN, CDR2 SVGIG (reference sequence). The CDR3 has 11 amino acids. This chain's CDR3 is CAWSVLLGYTF. The CDR3 nucleotides are TGTGCCTGGAGTGTACTCTTAGGCTACACCTTC.

V usage is TRBV2 and J usage is TRBJ2-2; D is uncertain. Germline V lookup: CDR1 SNHLY, CDR2 FYNNEI. Trimming shortened V by 7 bases and J by 1 base, and 7 bases separated the two germline ends. The CDR3 extends over 13 amino acids. Written as DNA, the CDR3 is TGTGCCAGCAAACAGCTGAACACCGGGGAGCTGTTTTTT. Amino acids: CASKQLNTGELFF.

The chain uses TRBV7-2 and TRBJ2-3; 10 nucleotides align to TRBD2. The J segment lost 2 bases and the V segment lost 3 bases, leaving 14 bases of the junction unmatched. CDR1 and CDR2 from the germline V gene are SGHTA and FQGNSA. The CDR3 totals 19 residues. The CDR3: CASSFSGGNSPHFTDTQYF. In DNA, the CDR3 is TGTGCCAGCAGCTTTAGCGGGGGGAACTCCCCCCACTTCACAGATACGCAGTATTTT.

The gene calls are TRBV4-2 and TRBJ2-3; 10 nucleotides line up with TRBD2. Germline assignment: CDR1 LGHNA and CDR2 YNFKEQ. CDR3 size: 16 residues. The ends lost 4 bases at V and 1 base at J; junction bases unmatched: 5. CDR3 DNA: TGTGCCAGCAGCCCAATAAGCGGGGGGGGCACAGATACGCAGTATTTT. Amino acids: CASSPISGGGTDTQYF.

This rearrangement joins TRBV10-1 to TRBJ1-1; D is perhaps TRBD1 (5 bases). Germline V gene lookup returns CDR1 WNHNN and CDR2 SYGVQD (reference sequence). The V end lost 3 bases, the J end lost 11 bases, and 19 bases lay between the germline ends. The CDR3 is 14 residues long. CDR3 sequence (DNA): TGCGCCAGCAGTGACCCGTCGCAGGGACTGAGGGCTTTCTTT. It is translated as CASSDPSQGLRAFF.